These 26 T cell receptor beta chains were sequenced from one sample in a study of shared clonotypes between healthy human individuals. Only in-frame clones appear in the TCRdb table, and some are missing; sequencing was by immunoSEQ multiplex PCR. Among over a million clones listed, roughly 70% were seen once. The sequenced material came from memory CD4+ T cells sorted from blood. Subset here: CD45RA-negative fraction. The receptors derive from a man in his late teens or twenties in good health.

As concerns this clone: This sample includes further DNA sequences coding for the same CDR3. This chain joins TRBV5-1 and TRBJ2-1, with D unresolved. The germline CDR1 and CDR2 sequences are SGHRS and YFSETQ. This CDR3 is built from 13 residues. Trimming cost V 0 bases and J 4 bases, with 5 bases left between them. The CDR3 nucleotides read TGCGCCAGCAGCTTGGGGGTGTACAATGAGCAGTTCTTC. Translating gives CASSLGVYNEQFF.

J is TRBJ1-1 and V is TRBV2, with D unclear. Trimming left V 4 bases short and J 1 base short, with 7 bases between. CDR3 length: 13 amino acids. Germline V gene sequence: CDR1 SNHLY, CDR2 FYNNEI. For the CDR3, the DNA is TGTGCCAGCAGTGGGGTAGGGAACACTGAAGCTTTCTTT. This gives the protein CASSGVGNTEAFF.

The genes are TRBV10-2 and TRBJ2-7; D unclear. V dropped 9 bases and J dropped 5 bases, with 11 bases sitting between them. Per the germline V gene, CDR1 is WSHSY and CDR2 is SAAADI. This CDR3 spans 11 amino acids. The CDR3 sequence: CASSQVHEQYF. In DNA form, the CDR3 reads TGCGCCAGTTCCCAGGTCCACGAGCAGTACTTC.

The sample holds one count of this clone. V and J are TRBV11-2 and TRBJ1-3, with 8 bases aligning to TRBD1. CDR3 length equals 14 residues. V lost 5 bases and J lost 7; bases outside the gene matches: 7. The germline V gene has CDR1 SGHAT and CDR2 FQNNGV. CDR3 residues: CASSPDRVGNTIYF. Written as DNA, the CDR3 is TGTGCCAGCAGCCCGGACAGGGTAGGGAACACCATATATTTT. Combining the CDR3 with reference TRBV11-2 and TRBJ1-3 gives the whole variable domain EAGVAQSPRYKIIEKRQSVAFWCNPISGHATLYWYQQILGQGPKLLIQFQNNGVVDDSQLPKDRFSAERLKGVDSTLKIQPAKLEDSAVYLCASSPDRVGNTIYFGEGSWLTVV.

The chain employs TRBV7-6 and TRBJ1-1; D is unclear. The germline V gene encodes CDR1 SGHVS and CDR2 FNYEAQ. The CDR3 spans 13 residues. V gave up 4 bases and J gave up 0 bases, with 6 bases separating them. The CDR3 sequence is CASSSQLNTEAFF. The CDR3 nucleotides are TGTGCCAGCAGCTCTCAGTTGAACACTGAAGCTTTCTTT.

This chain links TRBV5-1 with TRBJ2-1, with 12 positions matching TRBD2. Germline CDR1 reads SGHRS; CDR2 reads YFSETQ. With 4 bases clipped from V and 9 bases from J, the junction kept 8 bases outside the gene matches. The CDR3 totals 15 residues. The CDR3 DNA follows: TGCGCCAGCAGCGAGGCTAGCGGGGGGGCGACTGAGCAGTTCTTC. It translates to CASSEASGGATEQFF.

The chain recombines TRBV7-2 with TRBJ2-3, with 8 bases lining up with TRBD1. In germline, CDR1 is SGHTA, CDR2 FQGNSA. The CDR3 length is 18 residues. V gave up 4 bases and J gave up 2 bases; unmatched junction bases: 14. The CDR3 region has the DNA TGTGCCAGCAGCTCAACAGCCCGACAGGGGATGTTCACAGATACGCAGTATTTT. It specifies CASSSTARQGMFTDTQYF.

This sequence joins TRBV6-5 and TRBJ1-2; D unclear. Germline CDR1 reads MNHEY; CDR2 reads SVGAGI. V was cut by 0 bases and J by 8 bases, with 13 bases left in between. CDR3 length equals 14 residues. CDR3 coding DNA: TGTGCCAGCAGTTACTCGACCGGACGTACAGGCTACACCTTC. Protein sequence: CASSYSTGRTGYTF.

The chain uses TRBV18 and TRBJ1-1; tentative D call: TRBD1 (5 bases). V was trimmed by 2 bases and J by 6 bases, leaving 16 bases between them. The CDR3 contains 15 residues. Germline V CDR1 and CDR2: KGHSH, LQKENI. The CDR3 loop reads CASSPTGERLSEAFF. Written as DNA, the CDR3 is TGTGCCAGCTCACCAACAGGAGAGAGGCTCTCTGAAGCTTTCTTT.

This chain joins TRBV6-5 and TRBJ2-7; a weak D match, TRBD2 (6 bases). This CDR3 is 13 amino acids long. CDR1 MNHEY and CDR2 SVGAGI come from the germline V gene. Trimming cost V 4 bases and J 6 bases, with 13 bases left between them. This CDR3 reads CASSSPGGSEQYF. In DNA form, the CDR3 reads TGTGCCAGCAGTTCCCCCGGGGGTTCCGAGCAGTACTTC.

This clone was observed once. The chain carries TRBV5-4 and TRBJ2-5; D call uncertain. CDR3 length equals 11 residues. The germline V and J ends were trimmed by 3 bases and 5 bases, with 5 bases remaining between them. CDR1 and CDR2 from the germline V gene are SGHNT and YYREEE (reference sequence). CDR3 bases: TGTGCCAGCAGCTCCAGGGAGACCCAGTACTTC. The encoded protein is CASSSRETQYF. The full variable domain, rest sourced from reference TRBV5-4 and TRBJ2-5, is ETGVTQSPTHLIKTRGQQVTLRCSSQSGHNTVSWYQQALGQGPQFIFQYYREEENGRGNFPPRFSGLQFPNYSSELNVNALELDDSALYLCASSSRETQYFGPGTRLLVL.

DNA for the CDR3: TGCGCCAGCAGCCCTCGCGGGGGGACAGGGGGCTCCTACGAGCAGTACTTC. The encoded protein is CASSPRGGTGGSYEQYF. The rearrangement links TRBV5-1 to TRBJ2-7; 11 bases fit TRBD1. V lost 4 bases and J lost 0; bases outside the gene matches: 9. CDR3 length equals 17 residues. In germline, CDR1 is SGHRS, CDR2 YFSETQ.

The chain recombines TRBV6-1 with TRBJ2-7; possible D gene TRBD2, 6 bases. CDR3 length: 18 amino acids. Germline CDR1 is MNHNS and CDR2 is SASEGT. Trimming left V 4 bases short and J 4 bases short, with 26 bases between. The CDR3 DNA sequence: TGTGCCAGCAGTGTACAGACTGCTACATACACCGCGGGGTACGAGCAGTACTTC. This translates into CASSVQTATYTAGYEQYF.

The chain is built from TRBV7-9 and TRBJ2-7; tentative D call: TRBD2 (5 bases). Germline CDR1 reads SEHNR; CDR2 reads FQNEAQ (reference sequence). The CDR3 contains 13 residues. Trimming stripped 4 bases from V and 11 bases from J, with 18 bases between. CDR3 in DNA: TGTGCCAGCAGCTCCTCAGTGAGGGAGAGAAAGTACTTC. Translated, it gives CASSSSVRERKYF.

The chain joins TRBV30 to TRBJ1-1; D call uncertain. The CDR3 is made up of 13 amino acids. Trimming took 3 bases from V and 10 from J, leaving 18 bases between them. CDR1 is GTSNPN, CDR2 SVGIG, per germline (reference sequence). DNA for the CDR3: TGTGCCTGGAGAGGAGTAGGGCCGGGCAGAGCTTTCTTT. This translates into CAWRGVGPGRAFF.

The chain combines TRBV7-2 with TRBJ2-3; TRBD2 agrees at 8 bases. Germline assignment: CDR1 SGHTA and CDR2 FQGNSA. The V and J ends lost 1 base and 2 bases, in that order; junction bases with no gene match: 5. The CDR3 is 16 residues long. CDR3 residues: CASSLEVSGVTDTQYF. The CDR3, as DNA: TGTGCCAGCAGCTTAGAAGTTAGCGGGGTCACAGATACGCAGTATTTT.

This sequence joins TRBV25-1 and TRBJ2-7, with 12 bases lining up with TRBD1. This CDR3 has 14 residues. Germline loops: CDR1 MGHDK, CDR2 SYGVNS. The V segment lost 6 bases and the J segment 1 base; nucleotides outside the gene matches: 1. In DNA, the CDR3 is TGTGCCAGCAGGGGACAGGGGGCTTCCTACGAGCAGTACTTC. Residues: CASRGQGASYEQYF.

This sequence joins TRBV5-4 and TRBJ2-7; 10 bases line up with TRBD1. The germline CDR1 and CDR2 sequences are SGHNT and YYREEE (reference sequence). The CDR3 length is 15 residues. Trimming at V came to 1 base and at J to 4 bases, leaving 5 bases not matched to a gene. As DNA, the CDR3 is TGTGCCAGCAGCTTGACGGGACAGGGGCTATACGAGCAGTACTTC. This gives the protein CASSLTGQGLYEQYF.

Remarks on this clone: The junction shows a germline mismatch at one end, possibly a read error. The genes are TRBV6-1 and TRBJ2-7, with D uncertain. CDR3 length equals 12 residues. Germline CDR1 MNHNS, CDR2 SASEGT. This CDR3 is CASSEVLSKCDF. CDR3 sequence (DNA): TGTGCCAGCAGTGAAGTCCTGTCGAAGTGTGACTTC.

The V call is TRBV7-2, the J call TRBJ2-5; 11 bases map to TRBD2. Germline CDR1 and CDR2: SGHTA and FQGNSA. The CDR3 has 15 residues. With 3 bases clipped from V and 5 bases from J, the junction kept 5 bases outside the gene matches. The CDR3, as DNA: TGTGCCAGCAGCTTCGTACTAGCGGGAGCTGAGACCCAGTACTTC. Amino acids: CASSFVLAGAETQYF.

CDR3 in DNA: TGTGCCAGCAGTTACCGGGCCAAATATGAGCAGTTCTTC. Protein sequence: CASSYRAKYEQFF. The genes are TRBV6-5 and TRBJ2-1; D gene ambiguous. The V gene lost 2 bases and the J gene lost 8 bases, with 10 bases spanning the gap. Germline CDR1 and CDR2: MNHEY and SVGAGI. The CDR3 spans 13 residues.

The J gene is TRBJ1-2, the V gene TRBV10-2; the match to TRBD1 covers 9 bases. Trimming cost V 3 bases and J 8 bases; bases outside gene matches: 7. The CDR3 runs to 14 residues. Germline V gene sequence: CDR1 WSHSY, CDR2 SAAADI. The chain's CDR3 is CASSEPGTGKGYTF. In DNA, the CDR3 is TGCGCCAGCAGTGAACCTGGGACAGGGAAGGGCTACACCTTC.

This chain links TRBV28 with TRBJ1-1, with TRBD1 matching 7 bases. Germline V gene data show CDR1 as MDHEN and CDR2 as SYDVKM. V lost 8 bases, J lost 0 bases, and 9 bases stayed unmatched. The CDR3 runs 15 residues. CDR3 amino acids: CASSPAGTVNTEAFF. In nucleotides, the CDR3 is TGTGCCAGCTCACCAGCAGGGACAGTGAACACTGAAGCTTTCTTT. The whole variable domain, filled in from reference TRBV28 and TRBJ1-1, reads DVKVTQSSRYLVKRTGEKVFLECVQDMDHENMFWYRQDPGLGLRLIYFSYDVKMKEKGDIPEGYSVSREKKERFSLILESASTNQTSMYLCASSPAGTVNTEAFFGQGTRLTVV.

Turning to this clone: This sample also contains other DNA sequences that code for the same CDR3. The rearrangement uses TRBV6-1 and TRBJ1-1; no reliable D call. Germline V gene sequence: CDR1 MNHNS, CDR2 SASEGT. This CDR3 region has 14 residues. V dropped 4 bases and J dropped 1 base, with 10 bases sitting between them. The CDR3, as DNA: TGTGCCAGCAGTGTACAAGGATCGAACACTGAAGCTTTCTTT. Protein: CASSVQGSNTEAFF.

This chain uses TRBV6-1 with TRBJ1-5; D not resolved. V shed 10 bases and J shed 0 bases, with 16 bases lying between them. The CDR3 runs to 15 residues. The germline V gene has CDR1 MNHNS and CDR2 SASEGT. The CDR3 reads CAIRLGLDSNQPQHF. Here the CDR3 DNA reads TGTGCCATCCGGTTAGGGCTGGATAGCAATCAGCCCCAGCATTTT.

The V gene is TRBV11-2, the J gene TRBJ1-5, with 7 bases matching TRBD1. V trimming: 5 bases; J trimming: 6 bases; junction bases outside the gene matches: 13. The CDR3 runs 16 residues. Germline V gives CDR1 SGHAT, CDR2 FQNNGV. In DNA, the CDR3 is TGTGCCAGCAGCCCCAACGGCAGGGGGGAAGGTCAGCCCCAGCATTTT. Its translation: CASSPNGRGEGQPQHF.